The rows below give T cell receptor beta chains drawn from one sample of a study of beta chain features in type 1 diabetes. Only in-frame clones appear in the TCRdb table, and some are missing; sequencing was by immunoSEQ multiplex PCR. Of 900,000 or so clones detected, 15% to 20% appear once; the ten largest clones hold 0.023%. Sequences were obtained from naive CD4+ T cells from blood. These TCRs come from a woman under 30 in good health. The CDR3 runs from the conserved cysteine through the conserved F or W. A D gene is named only where the DNA matches it firmly. A row's size may be missing; if present it is once, few, many or a size class.

j_call v_call clone_size d_call cdr3_aa cdr3_nt
TRBJ2-3 TRBV7-9 - - CASSPGLDPSTDTQYF TGTGCCAGCAGCCCAGGACTGGATCCCAGCACAGATACGCAGTATTTT
TRBJ1-5 TRBV5-6 - - CASSLRGQPQHF TGTGCCAGCAGCTTGCGTGGTCAGCCCCAGCATTTT
TRBJ1-4 TRBV4-1 - - CASSQDGLTGGPEKLFF TGCGCCAGCAGCCAAGATGGGCTCACGGGGGGCCCGGAAAAACTGTTTTTT
TRBJ1-4 TRBV2 few - CASMGSAYEKLFF TGTGCCAGCATGGGAAGTGCTTATGAAAAACTGTTTTTT
TRBJ2-1 TRBV13 few - CASSLARDPRRHNEQFF TGTGCCAGCAGCTTAGCCCGGGACCCAAGGAGGCACAATGAGCAGTTCTTC
TRBJ1-5 TRBV19 few - CASKTGNSNQPQHF TGTGCCAGTAAAACAGGGAATAGCAATCAGCCCCAGCATTTT
TRBJ2-1 TRBV11-3 few - CASSLRGSALDEQFF TGTGCCAGCAGCTTACGAGGGAGCGCTTTGGATGAGCAGTTCTTC
TRBJ2-5 TRBV19 - - CASSNGQRQETQYF TGTGCCAGTAGTAACGGACAGAGGCAAGAGACCCAGTACTTC
TRBJ2-5 TRBV29-1 - - CSVAREETQYF TGCAGCGTTGCCAGGGAAGAGACCCAGTACTTC
TRBJ2-7 TRBV5-1 - TRBD1 CASSWGQGGSYEQYF TGCGCCAGCAGCTGGGGACAGGGGGGATCCTACGAGCAGTACTTC
TRBJ2-7 TRBV28 - - CASSPVGLLMYEQYF TGTGCCAGCAGTCCGGTGGGACTCCTCATGTACGAGCAGTACTTC
TRBJ2-3 TRBV5-1 - - CATSQSGSQDTQYF TGCGCCACCAGTCAATCGGGCTCTCAAGATACGCAGTATTTT
TRBJ1-2 TRBV6-5 - - CASSRAGSYGYTF TGTGCCAGCAGTAGAGCAGGGTCCTATGGCTACACCTTC
TRBJ2-1 TRBV10-3 - TRBD2 CAITALSGTSGKEGSGNEQFF TGTGCCATCACCGCCTTATCCGGGACTAGCGGGAAAGAGGGGTCGGGCAATGAGCAGTTCTTC
TRBJ2-6 TRBV9 few - CASSSSGRHISGANVLTF TGTGCCAGCAGCAGCTCGGGACGCCATATCTCTGGGGCCAACGTCCTGACTTTC
TRBJ2-4 TRBV7-9 - - CASSLGQGEGNIQYF TGTGCCAGCAGCTTAGGGCAGGGGGAGGGAAACATTCAGTACTTC
TRBJ1-1 TRBV5-5 - - CASRSRDAVNTEAFF TGTGCCAGCAGGTCTAGGGACGCGGTGAACACTGAAGCTTTCTTT
TRBJ2-3 TRBV7-9 - - CASSLRSDTDTQYF TGTGCCAGCAGCTTAAGGAGCGACACAGATACGCAGTATTTT
TRBJ2-2 TRBV7-2 - - CASSLVRDNNGELFF TGTGCCAGCAGCTTGGTCCGGGACAATAACGGGGAGCTGTTTTTT
TRBJ2-5 TRBV5-5 few - CASSKGRLQETQYF TGTGCCAGCAGTAAGGGGAGGCTCCAAGAGACCCAGTACTTC
TRBJ2-5 TRBV19 few - CASSTPGGTSSRHYF TGTGCCAGTTCCACTCCGGGCGGGACCTCCTCGCGCCATTACTTC
TRBJ1-5 TRBV27 - TRBD1 CASSPGTGNQPQHF TGTGCCAGCAGTCCTGGGACAGGCAATCAGCCCCAGCATTTT
TRBJ2-5 TRBV11-2 - TRBD1 CASSLEGGETQYF TGTGCCAGCAGCTTAGAAGGGGGCGAGACCCAGTACTTC
TRBJ2-5 TRBV18 few TRBD1 CASSPGQEETQYF TGTGCCAGCTCACCCGGACAGGAAGAGACCCAGTACTTC
TRBJ1-5 TRBV2 few - CASSARGNNQPQHF TGTGCCAGCTCGGCTAGGGGTAATAATCAGCCCCAGCATTTT
TRBJ2-1 TRBV25-1 few - CASRSTGEGQFF TGTGCCAGCCGATCCACAGGGGAGGGGCAGTTCTTC
TRBJ1-5 TRBV2 few - CASSEGPGQPQHF TGTGCCAGCAGTGAAGGACCGGGTCAGCCCCAGCATTTT
TRBJ2-7 TRBV11-2 - - CASSLGFLAPEQYF TGTGCCAGCAGCTTAGGTTTTTTAGCCCCCGAGCAGTACTTC
TRBJ2-1 TRBV6-5 - - CASSRDNEQFF TGTGCCAGCAGTCGGGACAATGAGCAGTTCTTC
TRBJ2-4 TRBV9 - - CASSVEGRQKNIQYF TGTGCCAGCAGCGTAGAGGGGCGGCAGAAGAACATTCAGTACTTC
TRBJ2-5 TRBV6-5 - - CASSYPGQETQYF TGTGCCAGCAGTTACCCTGGACAAGAGACCCAGTACTTC
TRBJ2-1 TRBV18 - TRBD2 CASSPPLFGTSHNEQFF TGTGCCAGCTCACCACCGTTATTTGGGACTAGTCACAATGAGCAGTTCTTC
TRBJ2-5 TRBV2 - TRBD1 CASSGIAGQGRGAQETQYF TGTGCCAGCAGTGGTATCGCTGGACAGGGCCGGGGTGCCCAAGAGACCCAGTACTTC
TRBJ2-3 TRBV19 - TRBD2 CASSGLAGADTQYF TGTGCCAGTAGTGGCCTAGCGGGAGCAGATACGCAGTATTTT
TRBJ1-5 TRBV27 few TRBD1 CASSSSLQGENLFQPQHF TGTGCCAGCAGTTCGTCCCTCCAGGGGGAGAATCTGTTTCAGCCCCAGCATTTT
TRBJ1-1 TRBV9 few - CASSVQGDTEAFF TGTGCCAGCAGCGTACAGGGTGACACTGAAGCTTTCTTT
TRBJ2-5 TRBV6-5 few - CASSLQGGLQETQYF TGTGCCAGCAGCCTCCAAGGCGGGCTCCAAGAGACCCAGTACTTC
TRBJ2-3 TRBV9 few TRBD2 CASSPSGTTDTQYF TGTGCCAGCAGCCCCAGCGGGACCACAGATACGCAGTATTTT
TRBJ1-4 TRBV7-9 few - CASMTDRDQLKLFF TGTGCCAGCATGACGGACCGGGACCAACTCAAACTGTTTTTT
TRBJ2-5 TRBV14 - - CASSQVGSETQYF TGTGCCAGCAGCCAAGTAGGTTCGGAGACCCAGTACTTC
TRBJ2-3 TRBV6-5 few - CASSNLADTQYF TGTGCCAGCAGCAACTTAGCTGATACGCAGTATTTT
TRBJ1-5 TRBV2 - TRBD1 CASQTGFRQPQHF TGTGCCAGCCAGACAGGGTTCAGGCAGCCCCAGCATTTT
TRBJ2-5 TRBV5-6 few - CASSSGTYETQYF TGTGCCAGCAGTTCCGGGACTTACGAGACCCAGTACTTC
TRBJ2-5 TRBV4-3 few TRBD2 CASSQRAGSGTGGETQYF TGCGCCAGCAGCCAAAGAGCGGGTAGCGGGACGGGCGGGGAGACCCAGTACTTC
TRBJ1-2 TRBV28 once - CASSQDSPTNYGYTF TGTGCCAGCAGCCAAGACAGCCCGACTAACTATGGCTACACCTTC
TRBJ2-3 TRBV27 few - CASSPGTVSTDTQYF TGTGCCAGCAGTCCCGGGACTGTGAGCACAGATACGCAGTATTTT
TRBJ2-7 TRBV7-2 few TRBD2 CASSLRTSGSYEQYF TGTGCCAGCAGCTTGAGGACTAGCGGGAGTTACGAGCAGTACTTC
TRBJ1-1 TRBV14 - - CASSPYRNTEAFF TGTGCCAGCTCACCATACAGGAACACTGAAGCTTTCTTT
TRBJ1-1 TRBV2 few - CASSRETSEAFF TGTGCCAGCAGCCGAGAAACGTCTGAAGCTTTCTTT
TRBJ2-4 TRBV7-8 once - CASSLGGVDIQYF TGTGCCAGCAGCTTGGGCGGGGTGGACATTCAGTACTTC
TRBJ2-7 TRBV11-2 few TRBD2 CASTVRGTQREGLNEQYF TGTGCCAGCACCGTCAGAGGCACCCAGCGGGAGGGTTTGAACGAGCAGTACTTC
TRBJ2-5 TRBV21-1 few - CASTKPGQGSKETQYF TGTGCCAGCACCAAACCGGGACAGGGATCAAAAGAGACCCAGTACTTC
TRBJ1-2 TRBV11-2 - - CASSLGGRDGYTF TGTGCCAGCAGCCTGGGGGGCAGGGACGGCTACACCTTC
TRBJ1-3 TRBV9 few TRBD1 CASSDPTRDRGESYGNTIYF TGTGCCAGCAGCGACCCTACCCGGGACAGGGGGGAATCCTATGGAAACACCATATATTTT
TRBJ2-1 TRBV7-9 few TRBD2 CASSLGLNDYRGDNEQFF TGTGCCAGCAGCTTAGGTCTTAATGACTACCGGGGGGACAATGAGCAGTTCTTC